The clone carrying this T cell receptor beta chain was counted many times. Antigen: not known. This sample stems from a study of neurological immune-mediated disorders. On the study more broadly: Relapsing-remitting forms accounted for about 90% of the roughly 35 multiple sclerosis patients and secondary progressive forms for 3.

5'RACE generated cDNA with 10-nucleotide random UMIs. TCRdb fed the 5' RACE reads into MiXCR, producing one record per CDR3 protein. This sample has 35,000 to 50,000 distinct CDR3 sequences, with 2% to 3% found just once. Study-level results: Sharing of CDR3 amino acid sequences among expanded clones across subjects was absent, suggesting private repertoires in all groups. Multiple sclerosis, the disease with the least TCR clonal expansion, fell below healthy controls, whereas HTLV-1-associated myelopathy showed the most.

This receptor was taken from a man between 50 and 59 years old with multiple sclerosis. Input material: PBMCs.

The CDR3: CASSQEGGDQPQHF. Here the CDR3 DNA reads TGCGCCAGCAGCCAAGAAGGAGGGGACCAGCCCCAGCATTTT. The V gene is TRBV4-3, the J gene TRBJ1-5; weak D call: TRBD1 (5 bases). CDR1 and CDR2 (germline): LGHNA, YSLEER. This CDR3 has 14 residues. V gave up 0 bases and J gave up 7 bases, with 10 bases separating them.